Reported below is one T cell receptor beta chain. At the DNA level, this CDR3 is encoded by other sequences in the same sample as well. Germline values: CDR1 MNHNS, CDR2 SASEGT. This CDR3 has 16 residues. Losses at the gene ends were 3 bases for V and 3 bases for J; bases not matched to a gene: 6. These data are taken from a study of cytomegalovirus exposure and HLA in healthy donors. The PCR used 60 Vbeta and 13 Jbeta primers. Repertoires were generated with immunoSEQ multiplex PCR, while TCRdb's copy carries only in-frame clones and drops some. The sample lists fewer than 250,000 clones; 76% were seen once.

The clonotype originates from a man aged 18 to 29 in good health and CMV-seronegative. The sample comprised PBMCs. The chain links TRBV6-1 to TRBJ2-3; 10 bases line up with TRBD1. The CDR3 is CASSDRRDRGTDTQYF. CDR3 nucleotide sequence: TGTGCCAGCAGTGACCGGAGGGACAGGGGTACAGATACGCAGTATTTT.